This T cell receptor (beta chain) was sequenced for a study of T cell repertoires in cytomegalovirus infection. To note about this clonotype: Its antigen remains unknown.

The CDR3 spans 12 residues. The germline V gene encodes CDR1 MNHNY and CDR2 SVGAGI (reference sequence). Between the trimmed V and J ends, which lost 7 bases and 8 bases, there was a span of 11 bases. MiXCR, run by TCRdb on the reads, gives a single entry per CDR3 protein. Of approximately 990,000 distinct CDR3 sequences detected, around a third appear once; the ten largest clones hold roughly 13%. The sequences come from cultured CD8+ T cells from PBMCs, collected from culture after CMV antigen stimulation. This chain joins TRBV6-6 and TRBJ2-2; D remains ambiguous. The sequence was obtained from a human donor in good health (CMV status not recorded). Some clones in this sample may be carry-over from other donors' samples. CDR3 nucleotides: TGTGCCAGCACCACACTAAGGGGGGAGCTGTTTTTT. Translating gives CASTTLRGELFF.